Presented here are 31 T cell receptor beta chains from one specimen sequenced in a study of blood T cells in healthy people across ages. Through a sample-barcoded 5' primer and a J-beta primer mix, a second PCR was run for roughly 7 to 11 cycles. TCRdb re-derived calls from the 5' RACE reads in MiXCR, one entry per CDR3 protein. The sample yields about a million distinct CDR3 sequences, roughly 52% seen once. Material: blood. The receptors shown here come from a man aged 25-40 years in good health.

The chain has TRBV2 and TRBJ2-3, with a possible D match to TRBD2 (6 bases). Looked up from germline, CDR1 is SNHLY and CDR2 is FYNNEI. This CDR3 spans 14 amino acids. The V end was cut by 6 bases, the J end by 7 bases, with 17 bases between. CDR3 bases: TGTGCCAGCAGAGGTAGCGGTGCAACTTATACGCAGTATTTT. It is translated as CASRGSGATYTQYF.

This clonotype was detected many times. The chain combines TRBV28 with TRBJ2-6, with D unclear. This CDR3 spans 16 amino acids. Germline V CDR1 and CDR2: MDHEN, SYDVKM. V was cut by 3 bases and J by 0 bases, with 9 bases left in between. The CDR3 DNA sequence: TGTGCCAGCAGTTTCCTGAGTGACTCTGGGGCCAACGTCCTGACTTTC. Translation: CASSFLSDSGANVLTF.

The chain has TRBV4-3 and TRBJ2-3; the D is unclear. Germline values: CDR1 LGHNA, CDR2 YSLEER. Trimming shortened V by 2 bases and J by 2 bases, and 8 bases separated the two germline ends. The CDR3 is made up of 14 amino acids. CDR3 region: CASSQTRTTDTQYF. The CDR3 DNA reads as TGCGCCAGCAGCCAAACACGGACCACAGATACGCAGTATTTT.

This clonotype was seen a handful of times. V usage is TRBV7-9 and J usage is TRBJ2-4, with 8 nucleotides matching TRBD1. The germline V gene has CDR1 SEHNR and CDR2 FQNEAQ (reference sequence). CDR3 length equals 16 residues. With V trimmed by 4 bases and J by 0 bases, 5 bases remained unmatched. CDR3 sequence: CASSWGQVLAKNIQYF. CDR3 nucleotides: TGTGCCAGCAGCTGGGGACAGGTCCTAGCCAAAAACATTCAGTACTTC.

The rearrangement links TRBV7-2 to TRBJ1-2; 7 bases match TRBD1. This CDR3 comprises 16 residues. V dropped 2 bases and J dropped 1; count of bases not matched to a gene: 7. Germline loops: CDR1 SGHTA, CDR2 FQGNSA. The chain's CDR3 is CASSLMEGAINYGYTF. CDR3 DNA sequence: TGTGCCAGCAGCTTAATGGAGGGGGCCATTAACTATGGCTACACCTTC.

Of note for this clonotype: At one boundary the junction diverges from the germline segment, which might be a read error. V and J are TRBV7-2 and TRBJ2-1, with 7 nucleotides matching TRBD1. This CDR3 has 13 residues. The V gene's germline CDR1 is SGHTA and CDR2 FQGNSA. The CDR3 coding sequence is TGTGCCAGCGGCTTAGGGGGCAGCGCCGAGCAGTTCTTC. Protein product: CASGLGGSAEQFF.

In its sample, this clonotype was seen a few times. The V call is TRBV6-5, the J call TRBJ2-1, with 7 bases aligning to TRBD1. Trimming cost V 8 bases and J 7 bases; bases outside gene matches: 5. The V gene's germline CDR1 is MNHEY and CDR2 SVGAGI. The CDR3 extends over 12 amino acids. The CDR3 here is CASQDRRNEQFF. Written as DNA, the CDR3 is TGTGCCAGCCAGGACAGGAGGAATGAGCAGTTCTTC.

V gene TRBV7-2 combines with J gene TRBJ2-5, with 7 nucleotides matching TRBD1. Germline values: CDR1 SGHTA, CDR2 FQGNSA. Losses at the gene ends were 5 bases for V and 4 bases for J; bases not matched to a gene: 13. The CDR3 contains 16 residues. The CDR3 DNA sequence: TGTGCCAGCAGCCCAGACCCCCCGAGGGGGCGAGAGACCCAGTACTTC. This gives the protein CASSPDPPRGRETQYF.

The CDR3 coding sequence is TGTGCCAGCAGTTCGTGTACTAGCGGAACTGGAGAGACCCAGTACTTC. Translating it yields CASSSCTSGTGETQYF. This chain joins TRBV12-3 or TRBV12-4 and TRBJ2-5, with 8 bases identical to TRBD2. The CDR3 is 16 amino acids. The J segment lost 4 bases and the V segment lost 4 bases, leaving 11 bases of the junction unmatched.

The chain recombines TRBV5-1 with TRBJ2-3, with D perhaps matching TRBD1 (6 bases). Trimming shortened V by 6 bases and J by 2 bases, and 16 bases separated the two germline ends. The CDR3 runs 15 residues. The germline CDR1 and CDR2 sequences are SGHRS and YFSETQ. CDR3 amino acids: CASTRDGTNTDTQYF. The CDR3 bases are TGCGCCAGCACCCGAGACGGGACAAACACAGATACGCAGTATTTT.

This rearrangement joins TRBV4-2 to TRBJ2-4; D may match TRBD1 or TRBD2 (5 bases each). Matching the DNA end better, TRBJ2-7 makes the J call doubtful. In germline, CDR1 is LGHNA, CDR2 YNFKEQ. The CDR3 is 15 residues long. The CDR3 reads CASSQESRGVYEQYF. Here the CDR3 DNA reads TGTGCCAGCAGCCAAGAAAGTAGGGGAGTATACGAGCAGTACTTC.

The table lists this clonotype with a few counts. The rearrangement uses TRBV7-9 and TRBJ1-4; a weak D match, TRBD1 (6 bases). Germline values: CDR1 SEHNR, CDR2 FQNEAQ (reference sequence). The CDR3 runs 17 residues. V was trimmed by 4 bases and J by 7 bases, leaving 22 bases between them. CDR3 loop: CASSSRIPGGDGEKLFF. The CDR3 DNA reads TGTGCCAGCAGCTCACGCATTCCCGGGGGCGACGGTGAAAAACTGTTTTTT.

The rearrangement uses TRBV14 and TRBJ2-7; D might be TRBD2 (6 bases). Looked up from germline, CDR1 is SGHDN and CDR2 is FVKESK. The CDR3 is 14 residues long. Trimming took 1 base from V and 5 from J, leaving 12 bases between them. CDR3: CASSQAWEVNEQYF. The CDR3 DNA sequence: TGTGCCAGCAGCCAAGCTTGGGAGGTGAACGAGCAGTACTTC.

This chain connects TRBV12-3 or TRBV12-4 to TRBJ2-3, with 10 bases that match TRBD2. The CDR3 consists of 17 residues. Trimming took 4 bases from V and 2 from J; bases not matched to a gene: 9. CDR3 sequence (DNA): TGTGCCAGCAGTTCCGTCGTAGCGGGGGGCCCCACAGATACGCAGTATTTT. This codes for CASSSVVAGGPTDTQYF.

This clonotype was detected a few times. The chain combines TRBV28 with TRBJ1-4, with D unclear. Deletions cut 4 bases from V and 5 bases from J, with 11 bases between. The CDR3 totals 14 residues. Germline CDR1 reads MDHEN; CDR2 reads SYDVKM. CDR3 nucleotides: TGTGCCAGCAGTTCCCGGGCCCTAAATGAAAAACTGTTTTTT. Protein sequence: CASSSRALNEKLFF.

This clonotype was recorded a few times. The chain carries TRBV11-2 and TRBJ2-1; 9 nucleotides match TRBD2. The CDR3 is 17 residues long. In germline, CDR1 is SGHAT, CDR2 FQNNGV. After removal of 1 base from V and 3 bases from J, the junction contained 7 bases not matched to a gene. In DNA form, the CDR3 reads TGTGCCAGCAGCTTAGGCCTCCAGCGGGGGGTCTACAATGAGCAGTTCTTC. Its translation: CASSLGLQRGVYNEQFF.

This clonotype was seen only a few times. The chain carries TRBV5-1 and TRBJ2-7; D may be TRBD1 (7 bases). V shed 5 bases and J shed 0 bases, with 15 bases lying between them. Germline CDR1 reads SGHRS; CDR2 reads YFSETQ. This CDR3 spans 15 amino acids. In DNA, the CDR3 is TGCGCCAGCAGACCCAGGGGGGAGCCCTCCTACGAGCAGTACTTC. It codes for CASRPRGEPSYEQYF.

V usage is TRBV4-1 and J usage is TRBJ2-7; 9 nucleotides line up with TRBD1. Germline CDR1 is MGHRA and CDR2 is YSYEKL. The CDR3 consists of 15 residues. With V trimmed by 3 bases and J by 0 bases, 3 bases remained unmatched. CDR3 in amino acids: CASSHVGQGSYEQYF. The CDR3 DNA is TGCGCCAGCAGCCACGTGGGACAGGGCTCCTACGAGCAGTACTTC.

This clonotype has ten or more counts. This chain links TRBV20-1 with TRBJ2-3; 8 bases are shared with TRBD2. Trimming at V came to 7 bases and at J to 3 bases, leaving 12 bases not matched to a gene. The germline CDR1 and CDR2 sequences are DFQATT and SNEGSKA (reference sequence). CDR3 size: 15 residues. For the CDR3, the DNA is TGCAGTGTGTCAGTCGGCGGGGGGTTTACAGATACGCAGTATTTT. Its protein is CSVSVGGGFTDTQYF.

The CDR3 protein is CSVMDRENEQFF. As DNA, the CDR3 is TGCAGCGTGATGGACAGGGAGAATGAGCAGTTCTTC. J is TRBJ2-1 and V is TRBV29-1, with 8 bases aligning to TRBD1. With 6 bases clipped from V and 7 bases from J, the junction kept 5 bases outside the gene matches. This CDR3 is 12 amino acids long. Germline CDR1 reads SQVTM; CDR2 reads ANQGSEA.

V and J are TRBV27 and TRBJ2-5; TRBD1 matches at 9 bases. V trimming: 3 bases; J trimming: 11 bases; junction bases outside the gene matches: 10. There are 14 residues in the CDR3. Germline assignment: CDR1 MNHEY and CDR2 SMNVEV (reference sequence). The DNA of the CDR3 is TGTGCCAGCAGTTTGGACGGGACAGGGCATAAGCAGTACTTC. This sequence encodes CASSLDGTGHKQYF.

This clonotype was found a few times. The rearrangement joins TRBV12-3 or TRBV12-4 to TRBJ1-2; D ambiguous. Trimming cost V 6 bases and J 6 bases, with 11 bases left between them. The CDR3 runs 12 residues. In nucleotides, the CDR3 is TGTGCCAGCAGCCTCTCTGGCCATGGCTACACCTTC. This translates into CASSLSGHGYTF.

The chain recombines TRBV7-2 with TRBJ2-7, with TRBD1 matching 7 bases. V lost 2 bases, J lost 5 bases, and 9 bases stayed unmatched. Germline V gene lookup returns CDR1 SGHTA and CDR2 FQGNSA. This CDR3 is 15 amino acids long. CDR3 in DNA: TGTGCCAGCAGCTTAAGTGAGGGGGCGCGACACGAGCAGTACTTC. Protein product: CASSLSEGARHEQYF.

This rearrangement joins TRBV15 to TRBJ2-3, with a possible D match to TRBD1 (5 bases). CDR3 length equals 15 residues. V gave up 2 bases and J gave up 2 bases, with 11 bases separating them. The V gene's germline CDR1 is LNHNV and CDR2 YYDKDF (reference sequence). CDR3 loop: CATSRRGASTDTQYF. The CDR3 DNA reads TGTGCCACCAGCAGACGTGGGGCCTCCACAGATACGCAGTATTTT. Together with reference TRBV15 and TRBJ2-3, the CDR3 gives the full variable domain: DAMVIQNPRYQVTQFGKPVTLSCSQTLNHNVMYWYQQKSSQAPKLLFHYYDKDFNNEADTPDNFQSRRPNTSFCFLDIRSPGLGDTAMYLCATSRRGASTDTQYFGPGTRLTVL.

V is TRBV29-1 and J is TRBJ1-1; D uncertain. This CDR3 contains 15 residues. V was shortened by 0 bases and J by 3 bases, with 14 bases between the two germline ends. Germline V lookup: CDR1 SQVTM, CDR2 ANQGSEA. CDR3 loop: CSVEDPWMSHTEAFF. The DNA of the CDR3 is TGCAGCGTTGAAGATCCGTGGATGTCCCACACTGAAGCTTTCTTT.

The table lists this clonotype with a few counts. V is TRBV28 and J is TRBJ2-7; the D gene is possibly TRBD2 (6 bases). CDR1 and CDR2 from the germline V gene are MDHEN and SYDVKM. V was trimmed by 7 bases and J by 7 bases, leaving 11 bases between them. The CDR3 covers 11 residues. CDR3 nucleotides: TGTGCCAGCAATGCGGGGCTGGAGCAGTACTTC. Amino acid sequence: CASNAGLEQYF.

This chain joins TRBV20-1 and TRBJ2-3; tentatively, D is TRBD2 (6 bases). Trimming left V 7 bases short and J 1 base short, with 12 bases between. The CDR3 spans 13 residues. CDR1 and CDR2 (germline): DFQATT, SNEGSKA (reference sequence). The CDR3 bases are TGCAGTGAGGCGGGGTCTGGCACAGATACGCAGTATTTT. This gives the protein CSEAGSGTDTQYF.

V and J are TRBV9 and TRBJ2-1; 10 positions agree with TRBD2. The V gene's germline CDR1 is SGDLS and CDR2 YYNGEE. CDR3 length: 16 residues. V shed 3 bases, J shed 2 bases, and the junction held 5 bases outside the gene matches. As DNA, the CDR3 is TGTGCCAGCAGCGCGGGGGGGACTAGCGCCTACAATGAGCAGTTCTTC. It is translated as CASSAGGTSAYNEQFF.

The chain is built from TRBV20-1 and TRBJ2-7; 7 positions match TRBD2. Germline loops: CDR1 DFQATT, CDR2 SNEGSKA (reference sequence). After removal of 3 bases from V and 2 bases from J, the junction contained 4 bases not matched to a gene. The CDR3 sequence is 13 residues long. For the CDR3, the DNA is TGCAGTGCTAGTAGCAGCGGGGCCTACGAGCAGTACTTC. Amino acids: CSASSSGAYEQYF.

This clonotype was counted only a few times. This chain's CDR3 is CSGRGDTYEQYF. CDR3 in DNA: TGCAGTGGTAGGGGGGATACCTACGAGCAGTACTTC. The V and J genes are TRBV20-1 and TRBJ2-7; D might be TRBD1 or TRBD2, each matching 6 bases. The CDR3 consists of 12 residues. From germline, CDR1 is DFQATT and CDR2 SNEGSKA (reference sequence). V lost 7 bases to trimming and J lost 2 bases, with 12 bases between them.

This clonotype was found a few times. This rearrangement joins TRBV12-3 or TRBV12-4 to TRBJ2-1; possibly TRBD1 or TRBD2 for D (5 bases each). The CDR3 contains 15 residues. V dropped 6 bases and J dropped 4 bases, with 16 bases sitting between them. CDR3 sequence: CASRPPGRSYNEQFF. Written as DNA, the CDR3 is TGTGCCAGCAGACCTCCGGGACGGTCTTACAATGAGCAGTTCTTC.